This T cell receptor beta chain was identified in a study of blood T cell repertoires in COVID-19. The CDR3 has 16 residues. CDR1 and CDR2 (germline): SGHDT, YYEEEE. J gave up 6 bases and V 0 bases, and 11 bases lay outside the gene matches. Some clones are missing from TCRdb's copy, which holds only in-frame ones; the method was immunoSEQ multiplex PCR. Seen here are about 94,000 clones, around 81% observed once, and the top ten hold 6.3%. This rearrangement joins TRBV5-6 to TRBJ2-7; 8 bases map to TRBD1. This clonotype was obtained from a man aged 60 to 75 with acute or convalescent COVID-19. Material for sequencing was peripheral blood. CDR3 DNA sequence: TGTGCCAGCAGCTTGGGGACAGGGTCCTTTGTGGGCGAGCAGTACTTC. This codes for CASSLGTGSFVGEQYF.